These 15 T cell receptor beta chains originate from one sample sequenced in a study of blood T cell repertoires in COVID-19. Some clones are missing from TCRdb's copy, which holds only in-frame ones; the method was immunoSEQ multiplex PCR. The repertoire holds about 190,000 clones, with approximately 80% as singletons. The sequenced sample was peripheral blood. These receptors all stem from a man aged 45-65 years who had recovered from COVID-19.

Concerning this clone: At one boundary the junction diverges from the germline segment, which might be a read error. The chain links TRBV5-4 to TRBJ2-2; tentatively, D is TRBD2 (7 bases). The CDR3 has 17 residues. Germline V CDR1 and CDR2: SGHNT, YYREEE (reference sequence). CDR3 in amino acids: CAGSFPGRGAVTGELFF. The CDR3 nucleotides read TGTGCCGGCAGCTTCCCTGGGAGGGGGGCCGTCACCGGGGAGCTGTTTTTT.

This chain uses TRBV28 with TRBJ2-2; D is possibly TRBD2 (6 bases). Germline CDR1 MDHEN, CDR2 SYDVKM. The CDR3 has 17 amino acids. V was shortened by 7 bases and J by 5 bases, with 23 bases between the two germline ends. CDR3 loop: CASNPWDWRVSTGELFF. CDR3 DNA: TGTGCCAGCAACCCCTGGGACTGGCGGGTCAGTACCGGGGAGCTGTTTTTT.

Here the CDR3 DNA reads TGTGCCAGCAGTAAGGGACTAGCGAGGACCGGGGAGCTGTTTTTT. Protein sequence: CASSKGLARTGELFF. The gene calls are TRBV6-2 or TRBV6-3 and TRBJ2-2, with 10 bases fitting TRBD2. V lost 5 bases and J lost 5; bases outside the gene matches: 5. This CDR3 is 15 amino acids long. Germline CDR1 is MNHEY and CDR2 is SVGEGT.

This rearrangement joins TRBV6-2 or TRBV6-3 to TRBJ2-7; D is perhaps TRBD2 (6 bases). Germline-derived CDR1 and CDR2 are MNHEY and SVGEGT. The CDR3 length is 14 residues. V was trimmed by 4 bases and J by 1 base, leaving 11 bases between them. CDR3: CASSLPSASYEQYF. CDR3 in DNA: TGTGCCAGCAGTTTACCTAGCGCATCCTACGAGCAGTACTTC.

The chain is built from TRBV6-2 or TRBV6-3 and TRBJ2-1, with TRBD2 matching 7 bases. Trimming took 5 bases from V and 5 from J; bases not matched to a gene: 6. The CDR3 loop spans 14 amino acids. CDR1 MNHEY and CDR2 SVGEGT come from the germline V gene. CDR3 loop: CASSASTSHNEQFF. The CDR3 DNA is TGTGCCAGCAGTGCCTCGACTAGCCACAATGAGCAGTTCTTC.

The chain joins TRBV3-1 (or the pseudogene TRBV3-2) to TRBJ1-2, with 7 bases fitting TRBD1. The trim removed 1 base at V and 8 bases at J, leaving 10 bases unmatched. Germline V gene lookup returns CDR1 LGHDT and CDR2 YNNKEL (reference sequence). CDR3 size: 15 residues. CDR3 residues: CASSQGLEGARGYTF. CDR3 nucleotide sequence: TGTGCCAGCAGCCAAGGTCTTGAGGGGGCGAGGGGCTACACCTTC.

Comments on this clone: The junction differs from germline at one of its ends, possibly a read error. This chain connects TRBV24-1 to TRBJ1-5; 9 bases fit TRBD1. Germline V lookup: CDR1 KGHDR, CDR2 SFDVKD. This CDR3 region has 15 residues. CDR3 loop: CAASDPGQGNQPQHF. The CDR3 nucleotides are TGTGCCGCCAGTGACCCAGGACAGGGGAATCAGCCCCAGCATTTT.

This clone was detected only a few times. The genes are TRBV24-1 and TRBJ2-1, with TRBD2 matching 7 bases. CDR1 KGHDR and CDR2 SFDVKD come from the germline V gene. Trimming at V came to 9 bases and at J to 0 bases, leaving 13 bases not matched to a gene. This CDR3 region has 17 residues. The CDR3: CATSERETSSSYNEQFF. The CDR3 DNA reads TGTGCCACCTCCGAGCGGGAAACCTCTAGCTCCTACAATGAGCAGTTCTTC.

This chain uses TRBV30 with TRBJ2-7; TRBD1 is a possible D gene (5 bases). The CDR3 runs 11 residues. V dropped 1 base and J dropped 13 bases, with 14 bases sitting between them. CDR1 and CDR2 from the germline V gene are GTSNPN and SVGIG (reference sequence). This CDR3 is CAWSAVGQVYF. CDR3 sequence (DNA): TGTGCCTGGAGTGCAGTGGGGCAGGTATACTTC.

V and J are TRBV2 and TRBJ1-6; 7 bases are a match to TRBD1. The CDR3 loop spans 14 amino acids. V was pared by 7 bases and J by 11 bases, with 11 bases of the junction left unmatched. Germline loops: CDR1 SNHLY, CDR2 FYNNEI. CDR3 sequence: CASKEGTARTPLHF. The CDR3 coding sequence is TGTGCCAGCAAGGAAGGGACAGCACGTACACCCCTCCACTTT.

This clone was recorded a few times. The chain links TRBV24-1 to TRBJ2-7; possible D gene TRBD1, 6 bases. CDR1 is KGHDR, CDR2 SFDVKD, per germline. There are 15 residues in the CDR3. Between the trimmed V and J ends, which lost 2 bases and 2 bases, there was a span of 12 bases. CDR3 sequence (DNA): TGTGCCACCAGTGATTCACGACAGGATCCCTACGAGCAGTACTTC. This codes for CATSDSRQDPYEQYF.

The chain recombines TRBV6-5 with TRBJ1-6; TRBD1 might be the D (6 bases). The CDR3 has 14 residues. Germline V gives CDR1 MNHEY, CDR2 SVGAGI. V lost 4 bases to trimming and J lost 7 bases, with 11 bases between them. The CDR3 loop reads CASSWGTINSPLHF. The CDR3 region has the DNA TGTGCCAGCAGTTGGGGGACAATAAATTCACCCCTCCACTTT.

The CDR3, as DNA: TGTGCCAGTAGTATCGGTGTTGAAAGGGCGGGCCTAGAGACCCAGTACTTC. Amino acid sequence: CASSIGVERAGLETQYF. This chain links TRBV19 with TRBJ2-5, with D maybe TRBD2 (5 bases). Trimming removed 3 bases at V and 4 bases at J, with 21 bases between. The CDR3 totals 17 residues. Germline CDR1 and CDR2: LNHDA and SQIVND (reference sequence).

This chain uses TRBV27 with TRBJ1-4; D is undetermined. Germline loops: CDR1 MNHEY, CDR2 SMNVEV (reference sequence). CDR3 length: 15 residues. V was shortened by 0 bases and J by 5 bases, with 10 bases between the two germline ends. The CDR3 region is CASSLSSGNNEKLFF. The DNA for the CDR3 is TGTGCCAGCAGTTTATCTTCCGGGAACAATGAAAAACTGTTTTTT.

This sequence joins TRBV14 and TRBJ2-5, with 7 positions matching TRBD1. The CDR3 runs to 14 residues. From germline, CDR1 is SGHDN and CDR2 FVKESK. J was trimmed by 3 bases and V by 4 bases; bases with no gene match: 5. In DNA, the CDR3 is TGTGCCAGCAGCCGGGACAGTACAAAAGAGACCCAGTACTTC. Amino acids: CASSRDSTKETQYF. Filled out from reference TRBV14 and TRBJ2-5, the complete variable domain reads EAGVTQFPSHSVIEKGQTVTLRCDPISGHDNLYWYRRVMGKEIKFLLHFVKESKQDESGMPNNRFLAERTGGTYSTLKVQPAELEDSGVYFCASSRDSTKETQYFGPGTRLLVL.